Listed here are 21 T cell receptor beta chains from one sample, sequenced in a study of shared clonotypes between healthy human individuals. Profiling relied on immunoSEQ multiplex PCR, and the TCRdb table lists in-frame clones only, not all of them. The data show roughly 1.4 million clones, approximately 98.5% seen once. The sequencing input was naive CD4+ T cells sorted from blood. This sample's subset: CD45RA+ positively selected. The receptors were sampled from a man aged 30 to 39 in good health.

The V call is TRBV5-8, the J call TRBJ2-7, with 7 bases lining up with TRBD2. Trimming at V came to 1 base and at J to 3 bases, leaving 13 bases not matched to a gene. Germline-derived CDR1 and CDR2 are SGHTS and YDEGEE. The CDR3 length is 17 residues. The CDR3 nucleotides are TGTGCCAGCAGCTTGTTCCTACGGCGGGAGAGGAACTACGAGCAGTACTTC. It yields the protein CASSLFLRRERNYEQYF.

The J gene is TRBJ1-4, the V gene TRBV5-1; perhaps TRBD1 as D (5 bases). CDR1 is SGHRS, CDR2 YFSETQ, per germline. Between the trimmed V and J ends, which lost 2 bases and 4 bases, there was a span of 9 bases. This CDR3 region has 14 residues. The DNA for the CDR3 is TGCGCCAGCAGCTTCGACAGTTTTAATGAAAAACTGTTTTTT. Protein product: CASSFDSFNEKLFF.

The chain is built from TRBV18 and TRBJ1-1, with a possible D match to TRBD1 (5 bases). V shed 6 bases and J shed 7 bases, with 12 bases lying between them. Per germline, CDR1 KGHSH and CDR2 LQKENI. The CDR3 loop spans 12 amino acids. CDR3 bases: TGTGCCAGCTCCCAGTCTCAGGGTGAAGCTTTCTTT. It translates to CASSQSQGEAFF.

The J gene is TRBJ2-1, the V gene TRBV14, with D perhaps assigned TRBD1 or TRBD2 (5 bases each). The CDR3 has 15 amino acids. The germline gives CDR1 SGHDN, CDR2 FVKESK. With 4 bases removed from V and 2 bases from J, the gap between germline ends came to 12 bases. CDR3 nucleotide sequence: TGTGCCAGCAGCCCGGGGCTGTGGGCCTACAATGAGCAGTTCTTC. Residues: CASSPGLWAYNEQFF.

The chain carries TRBV7-2 and TRBJ2-7, with D possibly TRBD2 on 5 matching bases. Trimming pared 5 bases from V and 7 bases from J, leaving 15 bases between. The CDR3 contains 13 residues. The germline gives CDR1 SGHTA, CDR2 FQGNSA. In DNA, the CDR3 is TGTGCCAGCAGCCACCCAGGTTGGAGGGAGCAGTACTTC. Translating it yields CASSHPGWREQYF.

The chain uses TRBV5-1 and TRBJ2-7, with 14 bases fitting TRBD2. Germline values: CDR1 SGHRS, CDR2 YFSETQ. The CDR3 is 17 residues long. J gave up 5 bases and V 0 bases, and 7 bases lay outside the gene matches. The CDR3 region is CASSLAGTSGSYHEQYF. In DNA, the CDR3 is TGCGCCAGCAGCTTGGCCGGGACTAGCGGGAGCTATCACGAGCAGTACTTC.

For the CDR3, the DNA is TGTGCCAGCTCCTCGCTCGGGACTAGCGGAATGGAATCCTACAATGAGCAGTTCTTC. It encodes CASSSLGTSGMESYNEQFF. The chain is built from TRBV18 and TRBJ2-1; 11 bases agree with TRBD2. The germline CDR1 and CDR2 sequences are KGHSH and LQKENI. This CDR3 spans 19 amino acids. The ends lost 6 bases at V and 1 base at J; junction bases unmatched: 14.

This rearrangement joins TRBV15 to TRBJ2-1; TRBD1 aligns across 7 bases. CDR3 length: 16 residues. Trimming removed 1 base from V and 0 bases from J; junction bases left unmatched: 3. Germline V lookup: CDR1 LNHNV, CDR2 YYDKDF (reference sequence). This chain's CDR3 is CATSRAGTVSYNEQFF. CDR3 DNA sequence: TGTGCCACCAGCAGAGCGGGGACAGTCTCCTACAATGAGCAGTTCTTC.

A note on this clone: The sample contains more than one DNA sequence encoding this CDR3. The chain employs TRBV9 and TRBJ2-7; TRBD1 aligns across 7 bases. Germline V CDR1 and CDR2: SGDLS, YYNGEE. This CDR3 contains 14 residues. With V trimmed by 0 bases and J by 3 bases, 3 bases remained unmatched. CDR3 region: CASSVEGGNYEQYF. CDR3 coding DNA: TGTGCCAGCAGCGTAGAAGGGGGCAACTACGAGCAGTACTTC. The full variable domain, completed using reference TRBV9 and TRBJ2-7, is DSGVTQTPKHLITATGQRVTLRCSPRSGDLSVYWYQQSLDQGLQFLIQYYNGEERAKGNILERFSAQQFPDLHSELNLSSLELGDSALYFCASSVEGGNYEQYFGPGTRLTVT.

J is TRBJ2-5 and V is TRBV7-2, with no clear D. The germline gives CDR1 SGHTA, CDR2 FQGNSA. The CDR3 runs to 16 residues. The V end lost 2 bases, the J end lost 1 base, and 14 bases lay between the germline ends. The CDR3 sequence: CASSLSRGRVQETQYF. The DNA of the CDR3 is TGTGCCAGCAGCTTATCGCGCGGACGAGTCCAAGAGACCCAGTACTTC. The full variable domain, completed using reference TRBV7-2 and TRBJ2-5, is GAGVSQSPSNKVTEKGKDVELRCDPISGHTALYWYRQSLGQGLEFLIYFQGNSAPDKSGLPSDRFSAERTGGSVSTLTIQRTQQEDSAVYLCASSLSRGRVQETQYFGPGTRLLVL.

The genes are TRBV6-5 and TRBJ1-2; unclear D gene. The CDR3 runs to 14 residues. Germline V gives CDR1 MNHEY, CDR2 SVGAGI. Trimming removed 0 bases from V and 0 bases from J, with 5 bases in between. CDR3 bases: TGTGCCAGCAGTTACTCTGCGGCTAACTATGGCTACACCTTC. It specifies CASSYSAANYGYTF.

This clone was observed a single time. This chain uses TRBV29-1 with TRBJ1-2; D is unclear. V lost 2 bases to trimming and J lost 4 bases, with 8 bases between them. Looked up from germline, CDR1 is SQVTM and CDR2 is ANQGSEA. This CDR3 has 12 amino acids. CDR3 nucleotide sequence: TGCAGCGTTGAAAATATAAGCTATGGCTACACCTTC. It is translated as CSVENISYGYTF. Full variable domain (remainder filled in from reference TRBV29-1 and TRBJ1-2): SAVISQKPSRDICQRGTSLTIQCQVDSQVTMMFWYRQQPGQSLTLIATANQGSEATYESGFVIDKFPISRPNLTFSTLTVSNMSPEDSSIYLCSVENISYGYTFGSGTRLTVV.

This clone appeared a single time. V and J are TRBV29-1 and TRBJ2-1, with 7 bases lining up with TRBD2. The CDR3 runs to 14 residues. V was pared by 7 bases and J by 10 bases, with 16 bases of the junction left unmatched. Per germline, CDR1 SQVTM and CDR2 ANQGSEA. The CDR3 protein is CSGWGGVNPTEQFF. The CDR3 DNA follows: TGCAGCGGGTGGGGAGGGGTAAACCCCACGGAGCAGTTCTTC.

This chain joins TRBV6-6 and TRBJ2-4; TRBD2 is a possible D gene (6 bases). The germline CDR1 and CDR2 sequences are MNHNY and SVGAGI (reference sequence). This CDR3 is 12 amino acids long. The V and J ends lost 11 bases and 11 bases respectively, with 19 bases between them. The CDR3 is CAGSGVGALQYF. The CDR3 bases are TGTGCCGGATCGGGGGTCGGGGCCCTTCAGTACTTC.

This rearrangement joins TRBV28 to TRBJ1-2; 9 nucleotides line up with TRBD1. Per germline, CDR1 MDHEN and CDR2 SYDVKM. With V trimmed by 6 bases and J by 3 bases, 5 bases remained unmatched. The CDR3 length is 14 residues. DNA of the CDR3: TGTGCCAGCAGGGGACAGGGACAGCACTATGGCTACACCTTC. Translating gives CASRGQGQHYGYTF.

The V call is TRBV7-8, the J call TRBJ1-2; the D gene is possibly TRBD1 (5 bases). Trimming removed 4 bases from V and 1 base from J, with 19 bases in between. The CDR3 totals 17 residues. The germline V gene encodes CDR1 SGHVS and CDR2 FQNEAQ. CDR3 DNA sequence: TGTGCCAGCAGCTACTCGGCAGGGAGGCTTAATAACTATGGCTACACCTTC. It translates to CASSYSAGRLNNYGYTF.

A single count supports this clone. The V call is TRBV20-1, the J call TRBJ1-2; D is ambiguous. Germline V gives CDR1 DFQATT, CDR2 SNEGSKA (reference sequence). V dropped 5 bases and J dropped 8 bases, with 12 bases sitting between them. The CDR3 contains 11 residues. CDR3 nucleotides: TGCAGTGCTTCGCGAGAATACGGCTACACCTTC. The encoded protein is CSASREYGYTF.

V usage is TRBV7-9 and J usage is TRBJ1-2; 9 positions match TRBD1. V trimming: 5 bases; J trimming: 7 bases; junction bases outside the gene matches: 8. CDR1 is SEHNR and CDR2 is FQNEAQ in the germline V gene (reference sequence). This CDR3 contains 14 residues. In DNA form, the CDR3 reads TGTGCCAGCAGCCCAGACAGGGGGATAGTTGGCTACACCTTC. It yields the protein CASSPDRGIVGYTF.

This clone was picked up one time. V gene TRBV18 combines with J gene TRBJ2-5; a possible D gene is TRBD1 (5 bases). Trimming shortened V by 3 bases and J by 2 bases, and 16 bases separated the two germline ends. This CDR3 region has 16 residues. Per the germline V gene, CDR1 is KGHSH and CDR2 is LQKENI. The CDR3 protein is CASSPSGAGLQETQYF. The CDR3, as DNA: TGTGCCAGCTCACCGTCCGGCGCAGGGTTGCAAGAGACCCAGTACTTC.

The chain links TRBV5-1 to TRBJ1-1, with 7 bases lining up with TRBD1. The CDR3 consists of 16 residues. The germline V gene has CDR1 SGHRS and CDR2 YFSETQ. J lost 3 bases, V lost 1 base, and 9 bases had no gene match. CDR3 sequence reads: CASSLSGGTADTEAFF. In DNA, the CDR3 is TGCGCCAGCAGCTTGTCAGGGGGTACAGCGGACACTGAAGCTTTCTTT.

The rearrangement joins TRBV15 to TRBJ2-2; the match to TRBD2 covers 12 bases. The V segment lost 1 base and the J segment 7 bases; nucleotides outside the gene matches: 1. The CDR3 has 15 residues. Germline V CDR1 and CDR2: LNHNV, YYDKDF (reference sequence). CDR3 DNA sequence: TGTGCCACCAGCAGAGGACTAGCGGGAGACGGGGAGCTGTTTTTT. It codes for CATSRGLAGDGELFF.